Listed below are T cell receptor beta chains from one sample, sequenced in a study of cytomegalovirus exposure and HLA in healthy donors. Sequencing was performed with immunoSEQ multiplex PCR; in TCRdb, only in-frame clones are kept and a portion is missing. The sample lists approximately 130,000 clones; approximately 70% were seen once. The sequenced sample was PBMCs. These receptors all stem from a woman aged 60 to 75 in good health and CMV-seropositive. The CDR3 runs from the conserved cysteine through the conserved F or W. D genes are given only for firm matches. Size is omitted from some rows. Given values are once, few, many or a class for expanded clones.

D gene: TRBD2
clone size: -
V gene: TRBV5-4
J gene: TRBJ2-5
CDR3 protein: CASSEGLAGGPVFETQYF
CDR3 DNA: TGTGCCAGCAGCGAAGGACTAGCGGGGGGGCCGGTATTTGAGACCCAGTACTTC

D gene: -
clone size: -
V gene: TRBV5-1
J gene: TRBJ2-7
CDR3 protein: CASSLARAGGSSYEQYF
CDR3 DNA: TGCGCCAGCAGCTTGGCCAGGGCTGGGGGGAGCTCCTACGAGCAGTACTTC

D gene: -
clone size: -
V gene: TRBV25-1
J gene: TRBJ1-4
CDR3 protein: CASSDGRGGGEKLFF
CDR3 DNA: TGTGCCAGCAGTGATGGTAGGGGAGGGGGGGAAAAACTGTTTTTT

D gene: -
clone size: -
V gene: TRBV18
J gene: TRBJ2-5
CDR3 protein: CASSRGLSVETQYF
CDR3 DNA: TGTGCCAGCTCACGGGGACTGTCGGTGGAGACCCAGTACTTC

D gene: -
clone size: -
V gene: TRBV5-1
J gene: TRBJ1-1
CDR3 protein: CASTQGLVNTEAFF
CDR3 DNA: TGCGCCAGCACCCAGGGACTCGTGAACACTGAAGCTTTCTTT

D gene: -
clone size: -
V gene: TRBV10-3
J gene: TRBJ2-7
CDR3 protein: CAISTVGGAYEQYF
CDR3 DNA: TGTGCCATCAGTACCGTAGGGGGGGCGTACGAGCAGTACTTC

D gene: -
clone size: -
V gene: TRBV5-1
J gene: TRBJ1-1
CDR3 protein: CASSFGVPGQTNTEAFF
CDR3 DNA: TGCGCCAGCAGCTTTGGAGTGCCGGGACAAACGAACACTGAAGCTTTCTTT

D gene: -
clone size: -
V gene: TRBV5-6
J gene: TRBJ1-5
CDR3 protein: CASSLTITEHSNQPQHF
CDR3 DNA: TGTGCCAGCAGCCTTACTATTACGGAGCATAGCAATCAGCCCCAGCATTTT

D gene: -
clone size: -
V gene: TRBV5-1
J gene: TRBJ2-7
CDR3 protein: CASSLAAQSYEQYF
CDR3 DNA: TGCGCCAGCAGCTTGGCCGCACAGTCCTACGAGCAGTACTTC

D gene: -
clone size: many
V gene: TRBV4-1
J gene: TRBJ1-5
CDR3 protein: CASSHYLGSIGGSNQPQHF
CDR3 DNA: TGCGCCAGCAGCCACTACTTAGGTTCGATCGGGGGAAGCAATCAGCCCCAGCATTTT